The present TCR beta chain was sequenced within a study of blood T cell repertoires in COVID-19. Study-level information: PBMCs, B-cell-depleted T cells, or T cells provided the cDNA or gDNA that made up the material.

Participants were aged roughly 18 to 90 years, lived in roughly 25 US areas, and enrolled virtually. Grouping used clinical history reported by participants in a survey and questionnaire. Germline CDR1 reads SNHLY; CDR2 reads FYNNEI. V dropped 5 bases and J dropped 7; count of bases not matched to a gene: 7. This CDR3 comprises 13 residues. This clone was found a few times. Method: immunoSEQ multiplex PCR; TCRdb's copy keeps in-frame clones and lacks some. Here the sample spans approximately 210,000 clones, 82% being singletons. The specimen was PBMCs or T cells enriched from blood (not recorded which). The clonotype originates from a man in his forties who had recovered from COVID-19. V is TRBV2 and J is TRBJ1-2; TRBD1 matches at 7 bases. CDR3 bases: TGTGCCAGCAGTAGAGAAGGGGGCGGTGGCTACACCTTC. It specifies CASSREGGGGYTF.